This T cell receptor (beta chain) is drawn from a study of cytomegalovirus exposure and HLA in healthy donors. Assay: immunoSEQ multiplex PCR; the TCRdb copy retains only in-frame clones and omits some. The data show tens of thousands of clones, 85% to 95% seen once. CDR1 and CDR2 (germline): ENHRY, SYGVKD. This CDR3 comprises 16 residues. Trimming took 10 bases from V and 2 from J; bases not matched to a gene: 14. Note on this clone: The antigen is not known.

The study, taken as a whole, reports: Diagnosis of cytomegalovirus status made by the classifier reportedly showed high specificity and sensitivity. Overall, around 150 TCR beta chains were annotated as cytomegalovirus-associated.

The sequenced sample consisted of PBMCs. The V call is TRBV10-3, the J call TRBJ2-1; 7 positions agree with TRBD1. This receptor was obtained from a woman in her twenties or thirties in good health and CMV-seropositive. The CDR3 bases are TGTGCCACCGCTAACCCTCCGGGACAGACCTACAATGAGCAGTTCTTC. It is translated as CATANPPGQTYNEQFF.